This T cell receptor beta chain was profiled in a study of blood T cell repertoires in COVID-19. For the study at large: Collection of acute and convalescent COVID-19 samples took place in the United States, Italy and Spain. Sources were T cells, B-cell-depleted T cells, or PBMCs; the material itself was cDNA or gDNA.

This CDR3 is built from 16 residues. The germline gives CDR1 MNHNY, CDR2 SVGAGI (reference sequence). V dropped 7 bases and J dropped 4; count of bases not matched to a gene: 14. In the original processing: Reference gene primer amplification in the assay estimated nucleated cell counts. This table comes from immunoSEQ multiplex PCR, and its TCRdb copy is limited to in-frame clones, with some not included. For V, J and clone size, that table is used; D and trimming come from the DNA. The sample lists around 250,000 clones, around 86% occurring once. The chain carries TRBV6-6 and TRBJ1-1; TRBD1 matches at 8 bases. Sequenced material: peripheral blood. The sequence was obtained from a woman in her twenties or thirties with active or convalescent COVID-19. CDR3 amino acids: CASIIRQGMGFTEAFF. The CDR3 DNA reads TGTGCCAGCATCATTCGACAGGGGATGGGTTTCACTGAAGCTTTCTTT.